This T cell receptor (beta chain) is drawn from a study of CD8+ T cells in alopecia areata. Turning to the study itself: For the treated group, dosing was oral tofacitinib at 5 to 10 mg twice daily. Percent of scalp involved defined treated patients' severity scores. Notes on the study in general: Mice gave a clearer picture of TCR sharing than patients did, possibly for HLA-related reasons.

Reverse transcribed after extraction, RNA yielded cDNA as the sequencing template. Sequenced by immunoSEQ multiplex PCR; TCRdb stores in-frame clones only, minus some. The repertoire holds more than 150,000 clones, with 40% to 65% as singletons. In regard to this clone: Its specificity is unknown.

Treatment of the sample: oral pan-JAK inhibitor, 5-10 mg twice daily. Per the germline V gene, CDR1 is PRHDT and CDR2 is FYEKMQ (reference sequence). J was trimmed by 2 bases and V by 4 bases; bases with no gene match: 8. This CDR3 is built from 16 residues. The chain recombines TRBV13 with TRBJ2-5; TRBD2 aligns across 9 bases. Sequenced here: CD8+ T cells sorted from blood, sampled at approximately week 51, from a patient treated with tofacitinib. The sequence was obtained from a human donor with alopecia areata. The CDR3 is CASSSPGSGGQETQYF. The CDR3, as DNA: TGTGCCAGCAGCTCACCAGGAAGCGGGGGGCAAGAGACCCAGTACTTC.